Listed below are T cell receptor beta chains from one sample, sequenced in a study of Ad26.COV2.S vaccination and SARS-CoV-2 variants. This table comes from immunoSEQ multiplex PCR, and its TCRdb copy is limited to in-frame clones, with some not included. Found here are around 400,000 clones, approximately 90% of them singletons; the top ten hold 1.9%. Sequenced here: peripheral blood, sampled in a trial of Ad26.COV2.S vaccine versus placebo. The receptor set was obtained from a person between 18 and 59 years old who received the Ad26.COV2.S COVID-19 vaccine or a placebo. Each CDR3 is given with its conserved first and last residue. A D gene is named only where the DNA matches it firmly. Clone size, where shown, is once, few, many, or a class for clones that have expanded.

d_call	clone_size	v_call	j_call	cdr3_aa	cdr3_nt
NA	NA	TRBV6-6	TRBJ1-5	CASSYPGQPSNQPQHF	TGTGCCAGCAGTTACCCGGGACAACCTAGCAATCAGCCCCAGCATTTT
TRBD1	NA	TRBV5-1	TRBJ1-1	CASSLEGQGSLNTEAFF	TGCGCCAGCAGCTTGGAGGGACAGGGCTCCCTGAACACTGAAGCTTTCTTT
NA	NA	TRBV10-3	TRBJ2-1	CAISETRGSSYNEQFF	TGTGCCATCAGTGAGACTAGAGGGAGCTCCTACAATGAGCAGTTCTTC
NA	once	TRBV5-6	TRBJ1-1	CASSQRTLNTEAFF	TGTGCCAGCAGCCAGAGGACACTTAACACTGAAGCTTTCTTT
NA	NA	TRBV5-1	TRBJ2-5	CASSSGTFAETQYF	TGCGCCAGCAGCTCCGGGACTTTTGCAGAGACCCAGTACTTC
NA	NA	TRBV6-2/TRBV6-3	TRBJ1-2	CASSYRYGYTF	TGTGCCAGCAGTTATCGGTATGGCTACACCTTC
TRBD1	NA	TRBV6-5	TRBJ1-1	CASSTRGRTEAFF	TGTGCCAGCAGTACCAGGGGGCGCACTGAAGCTTTCTTT
NA	NA	TRBV5-5	TRBJ1-5	CASSQTALYSNQPQHF	TGTGCCAGCAGCCAGACAGCTCTTTATAGCAATCAGCCCCAGCATTTT
NA	NA	TRBV3-1/TRBV3-2	TRBJ1-2	CASSQTSYYGYTF	TGTGCCAGCAGCCAAACCTCTTATTATGGCTACACCTTC
NA	NA	TRBV10-2	TRBJ2-7	CASRTGQIYEQYF	TGCGCCAGCAGGACAGGACAGATATACGAGCAGTACTTC
NA	NA	TRBV28	TRBJ2-7	CASSRTVYEQYF	TGTGCCAGCAGTAGGACAGTCTACGAGCAGTACTTC
NA	NA	TRBV4-3	TRBJ2-1	CASSQEMVSYNEQFF	TGCGCCAGCAGCCAAGAAATGGTCAGCTACAATGAGCAGTTCTTC
TRBD2	NA	TRBV4-2	TRBJ2-3	CASSQYERGLQYF	TGTGCCAGCAGCCAATACGAGCGGGGTCTGCAGTATTTT
NA	NA	TRBV3-1/TRBV3-2	TRBJ2-7	CASSHRSYEQYF	TGTGCCAGCAGCCATCGGTCCTACGAGCAGTACTTC
TRBD1	NA	TRBV7-9	TRBJ2-1	CASTDSPGQGLEQFF	TGTGCCAGCACCGACAGTCCGGGACAGGGGCTTGAGCAGTTCTTC
NA	NA	TRBV4-2	TRBJ2-7	CASSQGTRSYEQYF	TGTGCCAGCAGCCAAGGGACTCGGAGCTACGAGCAGTACTTC
TRBD1	few	TRBV4-3	TRBJ2-1	CASSQEGTGGYNEQFF	TGCGCCAGCAGCCAAGAGGGGACAGGGGGCTACAATGAGCAGTTCTTC
TRBD2	NA	TRBV28	TRBJ2-1	CASSPPGLASQEQFF	TGTGCCAGCAGTCCACCGGGACTAGCGTCCCAGGAGCAGTTCTTC
NA	NA	TRBV5-1	TRBJ2-2	CASSSSPSLSTGELFF	TGCGCCAGCAGCTCCAGTCCGTCCTTATCGACCGGGGAGCTGTTTTTT
NA	few	TRBV4-1	TRBJ1-1	CASSQGMRPNTEAFF	TGCGCCAGCAGCCAAGGAATGCGCCCGAACACTGAAGCTTTCTTT
TRBD2	NA	TRBV6-5	TRBJ2-1	CASSYSGTSGGEQFF	TGTGCCAGCAGTTACTCCGGGACTAGCGGCGGTGAGCAGTTCTTC
TRBD2	NA	TRBV12-5	TRBJ2-5	CASGLATGGETQYF	TGTGCTAGTGGTTTGGCAACGGGAGGAGAGACCCAGTACTTC
NA	NA	TRBV7-9	TRBJ1-2	CASSTRFPLSDRINYGYTF	TGTGCCAGCAGCACCAGATTTCCCCTGTCGGACAGAATCAACTATGGCTACACCTTC
NA	NA	TRBV14	TRBJ1-1	CASSQQTNTEAFF	TGTGCCAGCAGCCAACAAACGAACACTGAAGCTTTCTTT
TRBD1	once	TRBV7-2	TRBJ1-6	CASSLDHPGGNSPLHF	TGTGCCAGCAGCTTAGATCACCCAGGGGGTAATTCACCCCTCCACTTT
NA	NA	TRBV18	TRBJ1-4	CASSPLEAGRLNEKLFF	TGTGCCAGCTCACCTCTAGAGGCGGGACGGCTTAATGAAAAACTGTTTTTT
NA	NA	TRBV28	TRBJ2-1	CAIAPGGLSYNEQFF	TGTGCCATAGCCCCCGGGGGGCTCTCCTACAATGAGCAGTTCTTC
NA	NA	TRBV5-4	TRBJ1-1	CASSFNLNTEAFF	TGTGCCAGCAGCTTCAACTTGAACACTGAAGCTTTCTTT
NA	NA	TRBV20-1	TRBJ2-1	CSASPGRGEQFF	TGCAGTGCTAGTCCGGGGAGGGGGGAGCAGTTCTTC
NA	NA	TRBV19	TRBJ2-2	CASRLDTGELFF	TGTGCCAGTAGGCTTGACACCGGGGAGCTGTTTTTT
TRBD2	NA	TRBV7-6	TRBJ2-1	CASSLGAGGRGEQFF	TGTGCCAGCAGCTTAGGAGCGGGAGGCAGAGGTGAGCAGTTCTTC
TRBD2	NA	TRBV28	TRBJ2-1	CASSPLGLAGGWGEQFF	TGTGCCAGCAGCCCTCTGGGACTAGCGGGAGGGTGGGGTGAGCAGTTCTTC
NA	NA	TRBV7-2	TRBJ1-5	CASSLDRAGNQPQHF	TGTGCCAGCAGCTTAGACAGGGCAGGGAATCAGCCCCAGCATTTT
NA	NA	TRBV3-1/TRBV3-2	TRBJ2-2	CASSQVPSLVTGELFF	TGTGCCAGCAGCCAAGTCCCTAGCTTGGTCACCGGGGAGCTGTTTTTT
TRBD1	NA	TRBV24-1	TRBJ2-3	CATSEPRGMSDTQYF	TGTGCCACCAGTGAGCCCAGGGGGATGTCAGATACGCAGTATTTT
TRBD2	NA	TRBV14	TRBJ2-7	CASSQTGGPGDEQYF	TGTGCCAGCAGCCAAACGGGAGGGCCAGGCGACGAGCAGTACTTC
TRBD1	NA	TRBV14	TRBJ1-6	CASSQAGGTPLHF	TGTGCCAGCAGCCAGGCAGGGGGGACACCCCTCCACTTT
TRBD2	NA	TRBV9	TRBJ2-2	CASSPTPTAGLDTGELFF	TGTGCCAGCAGCCCCACACCTACAGCGGGACTTGACACCGGGGAGCTGTTTTTT
TRBD1	NA	TRBV18	TRBJ1-2	CASSRQGAGGYTF	TGTGCCAGCTCACGACAGGGAGCCGGTGGCTACACCTTC
NA	NA	TRBV5-4	TRBJ1-3	CASSLQAGNTIYF	TGTGCCAGCAGCTTACAGGCGGGAAACACCATATATTTT
TRBD2	NA	TRBV5-4	TRBJ2-1	CASRYTTSGRGGNEQFF	TGTGCCAGCAGGTATACTACTAGCGGGAGAGGGGGAAATGAGCAGTTCTTC
TRBD2	NA	TRBV11-1	TRBJ2-1	CASSSPGTSGNNEQFF	TGTGCCAGCAGCTCACCCGGGACTAGCGGGAATAATGAGCAGTTCTTC
NA	once	TRBV27	TRBJ2-7	CASWRDSAYEQYF	TGTGCCAGCTGGCGGGACAGTGCCTACGAGCAGTACTTC
NA	NA	TRBV9	TRBJ2-3	CASSVGGQRSTDTQYF	TGTGCCAGCAGCGTAGGTGGGCAGCGGTCGACAGATACGCAGTATTTT
TRBD1	once	TRBV2	TRBJ1-2	CARHRTGGGGGYTF	TGTGCCAGGCACCGGACAGGGGGCGGTGGAGGCTACACCTTC
NA	NA	TRBV7-2	TRBJ2-7	CASSAQVGTSNEQYF	TGTGCCAGCAGCGCCCAGGTCGGGACTTCTAACGAGCAGTACTTC
NA	NA	TRBV19	TRBJ1-2	CASSHRDGYGYTF	TGTGCCAGTAGTCACAGGGACGGCTATGGCTACACCTTC
NA	once	TRBV23-1	TRBJ2-1	CAGLGNEQFF	TGCGCCGGCTTGGGGAATGAGCAGTTCTTC
TRBD1	NA	TRBV19	TRBJ2-7	CASSSGTAAYEQYF	TGTGCCAGTAGTTCCGGGACAGCCGCCTACGAGCAGTACTTC
NA	NA	TRBV6-1	TRBJ2-3	CASSETPLGSTDTQYF	TGTGCCAGCAGTGAAACCCCCCTGGGGAGCACAGATACGCAGTATTTT
NA	NA	TRBV4-2	TRBJ1-5	CASSQSILGNQPQHF	TGTGCCAGCAGCCAATCAATTCTAGGCAATCAGCCCCAGCATTTT
NA	once	TRBV10-1	TRBJ2-5	CATSKGGGGQETQYF	TGCGCCACCTCGAAGGGGGGCGGAGGCCAAGAGACCCAGTACTTC
TRBD1	NA	TRBV27	TRBJ2-7	CASSFDRGYEQYF	TGTGCCAGCAGTTTCGACAGGGGCTACGAGCAGTACTTC
TRBD2	few	TRBV7-2	TRBJ2-2	CASSLIAGTGELFF	TGTGCCAGCAGCTTAATAGCGGGAACCGGGGAGCTGTTTTTT
TRBD2	NA	TRBV4-1	TRBJ2-7	CASSHPLSGSFSYEQYF	TGCGCCAGCAGCCACCCACTTAGCGGGAGTTTCTCCTACGAGCAGTACTTC
NA	NA	TRBV25-1	TRBJ2-5	CASPVPYQETQYF	TGTGCCAGCCCAGTCCCGTACCAAGAGACCCAGTACTTC
NA	NA	TRBV19	TRBJ2-7	CASEEGPRCEQYF	TGTGCCAGTGAAGAGGGGCCCCGCTGCGAGCAGTACTTC
NA	NA	TRBV10-3	TRBJ2-7	CAISMPGPLPPEQYF	TGTGCCATCAGTATGCCGGGACCCTTACCCCCCGAGCAGTACTTC
TRBD1	once	TRBV4-3	TRBJ2-3	CASSQGTGYTDTQYF	TGCGCCAGCAGCCAAGGGACAGGTTACACAGATACGCAGTATTTT
NA	once	TRBV7-3	TRBJ1-2	CASSVSGEQGYGYTF	TGTGCCAGCAGCGTTTCGGGGGAACAGGGCTATGGCTACACCTTC